This T cell receptor beta chain was found in a study of shared clonotypes between healthy human individuals. Division of CD4+ cells produced a CD45RA+ naive subset and a CD45RA-negative memory subset. Each cell subset's genomic DNA was divided evenly among several immunoSEQ plates. Clones were read by immunoSEQ multiplex PCR, and TCRdb kept only the in-frame ones, dropping some. The data hold some 1,400,000 clones, with 96% observed a single time. CDR1 is MNHNS and CDR2 is SASEGT in the germline V gene. The V and J ends lost 4 bases and 0 bases respectively, with 10 bases between them. There are 15 residues in the CDR3.

The chain couples TRBV6-1 to TRBJ2-1, with D uncertain. This TCR was recovered from a man aged 30 to 45 in good health. The sample was naive CD4+ T cells sorted from blood. The subset here: CD45RA+ positively selected. CDR3 protein: CASSVYKSSYNEQFF. CDR3 DNA: TGTGCCAGCAGTGTCTACAAGAGCTCCTACAATGAGCAGTTCTTC.